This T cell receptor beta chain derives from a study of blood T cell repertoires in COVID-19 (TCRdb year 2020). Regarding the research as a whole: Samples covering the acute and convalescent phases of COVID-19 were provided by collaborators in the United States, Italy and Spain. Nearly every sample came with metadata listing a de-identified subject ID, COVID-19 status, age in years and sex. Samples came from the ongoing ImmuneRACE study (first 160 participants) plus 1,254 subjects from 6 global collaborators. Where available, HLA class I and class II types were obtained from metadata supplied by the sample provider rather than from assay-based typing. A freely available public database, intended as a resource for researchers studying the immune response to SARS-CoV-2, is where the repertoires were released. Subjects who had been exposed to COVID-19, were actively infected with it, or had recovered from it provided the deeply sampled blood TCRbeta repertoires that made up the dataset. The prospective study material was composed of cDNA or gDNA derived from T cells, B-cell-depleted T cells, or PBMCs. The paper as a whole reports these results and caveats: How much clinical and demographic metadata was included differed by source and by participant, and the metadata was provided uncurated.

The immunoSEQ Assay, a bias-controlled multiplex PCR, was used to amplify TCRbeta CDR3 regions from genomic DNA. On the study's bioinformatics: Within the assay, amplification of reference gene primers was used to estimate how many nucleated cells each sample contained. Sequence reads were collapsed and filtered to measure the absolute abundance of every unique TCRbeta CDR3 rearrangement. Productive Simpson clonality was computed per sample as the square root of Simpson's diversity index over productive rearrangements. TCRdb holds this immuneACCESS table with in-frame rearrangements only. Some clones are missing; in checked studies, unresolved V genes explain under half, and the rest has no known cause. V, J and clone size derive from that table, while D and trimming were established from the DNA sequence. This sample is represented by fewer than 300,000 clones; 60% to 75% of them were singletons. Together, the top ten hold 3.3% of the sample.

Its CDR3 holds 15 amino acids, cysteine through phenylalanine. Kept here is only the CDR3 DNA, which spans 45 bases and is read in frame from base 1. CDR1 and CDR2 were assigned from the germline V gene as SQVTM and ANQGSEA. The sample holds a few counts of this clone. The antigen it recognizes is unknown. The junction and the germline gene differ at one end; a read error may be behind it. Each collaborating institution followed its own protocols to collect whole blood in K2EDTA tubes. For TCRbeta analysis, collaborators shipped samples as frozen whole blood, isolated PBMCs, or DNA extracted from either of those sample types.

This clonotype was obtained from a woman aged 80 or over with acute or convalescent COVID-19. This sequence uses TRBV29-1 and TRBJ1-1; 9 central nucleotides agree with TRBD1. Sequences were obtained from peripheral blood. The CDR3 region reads CSVEDQEGTGKSIEF. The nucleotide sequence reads TGCAGCGTTGAAGATCAAGAGGGGACAGGGAAGTCGATTGAGTTT.